This TCR beta chain was profiled in a study of T-cell reconstitution after alpha-beta-depleted transplantation in children. Study-level findings and limits: About two months after transplant, alpha-beta T cells reportedly came from several hundred expanded graft clones. Recipient T cells and thymic progenitors that survived gave rise to the high TCRbeta diversity observed at day 60 in some patients. When one year had passed after transplant, most T-cell counts and diversity came from newly produced T cells.

Germline CDR1 SEHNR, CDR2 FQNEAQ (reference sequence). The CDR3 runs to 16 residues. V trimming: 2 bases; J trimming: 0 bases; junction bases outside the gene matches: 7. As to this clonotype: Its antigen is not identified.

As it was prepared, the TCRbeta library received unique molecular identifiers. TCRdb itself ran the PCR reads through MiXCR, one entry per CDR3 protein. The sample has 600,000 or so distinct CDR3 sequences; roughly 23% are singletons. Sequenced here: PBMCs, mostly from graft donor cells, sampled 360 days after TCRalphabeta/CD19-depleted stem cell transplant. V is TRBV7-9 and J is TRBJ2-7, with 7 bases fitting TRBD2. This TCR came from a boy in the first two years of life who had a stem cell transplant for acute myeloid leukemia, so the T cells may come from the graft donor. CDR3 sequence: CASSLWGGEASYEQYF. For the CDR3, the DNA is TGTGCCAGCAGCTTATGGGGGGGGGAAGCCTCCTACGAGCAGTACTTC.